The 26 T cell receptor beta chains below come from one sample, sequenced in a study of blood T cell repertoires in COVID-19. Method: immunoSEQ multiplex PCR; TCRdb's copy keeps in-frame clones and lacks some. This table holds around 100,000 clones, 85% found once. The source material was peripheral blood. These receptors were obtained from a woman between 70 and 85 years old with active or convalescent COVID-19.

V is TRBV30 and J is TRBJ1-3; 9 positions agree with TRBD1. CDR3 length: 15 residues. Losses at the gene ends were 4 bases for V and 3 bases for J; bases not matched to a gene: 7. Germline-derived CDR1 and CDR2 are GTSNPN and SVGIG (reference sequence). The CDR3 region has the DNA TGTGCCTGGACGAACAGGGGGCGTTTTGGAAACACCATATATTTT. Residues: CAWTNRGRFGNTIYF.

For this clone: This sample also contains other DNA sequences that code for the same CDR3. The rearrangement joins TRBV21-1 to TRBJ2-7; the tabulated D call, TRBD1, remains unverified against the DNA. TRBV21-1 is a documented pseudogene. The CDR3 is 14 residues long. CDR3 protein: CASSKGTGAYEQYF. The DNA of the CDR3 is TGTGCCAGCAGCAAAGGGACAGGGGCCTACGAGCAGTACTTC.

The chain uses TRBV27 and TRBJ1-5; the match to TRBD1 covers 7 bases. CDR3 size: 15 residues. Per the germline V gene, CDR1 is MNHEY and CDR2 is SMNVEV (reference sequence). V lost 6 bases and J lost 2; bases outside the gene matches: 7. The chain's CDR3 is CASRTGFWGNQPQHF. The CDR3 DNA is TGTGCCAGCAGGACAGGGTTTTGGGGCAATCAGCCCCAGCATTTT.

The chain couples TRBV11-3 to TRBJ2-3; 10 bases map to TRBD2. In germline, CDR1 is SGHNT, CDR2 YENEEA. Unmatched junction bases numbered 4, after V lost 3 bases and J lost 1 base. CDR3 length: 16 residues. This CDR3 reads CASSFPGTSGTDTQYF. CDR3 coding DNA: TGTGCCAGCAGCTTCCCCGGGACTAGCGGCACAGATACGCAGTATTTT.

This rearrangement joins TRBV13 to TRBJ1-4, with D possibly matching TRBD1 (5 bases). V shed 1 base and J shed 8 bases, with 11 bases lying between them. The CDR3 is 14 residues long. The germline V gene has CDR1 PRHDT and CDR2 FYEKMQ (reference sequence). As DNA, the CDR3 is TGTGCCAGCAGCTTAGCCCAGCGGGACGAAAAACTGTTTTTT. Translated, it gives CASSLAQRDEKLFF.

V gene TRBV5-1 combines with J gene TRBJ2-5; D is unclear. There are 16 residues in the CDR3. Trimming stripped 0 bases from V and 5 bases from J, with 17 bases between. Germline CDR1 SGHRS, CDR2 YFSETQ. CDR3 amino acids: CASSLAPGRSVETQYF. As DNA, the CDR3 is TGCGCCAGCAGCTTGGCCCCAGGCAGATCCGTGGAGACCCAGTACTTC.

This clone appeared a single time. This chain connects TRBV18 to TRBJ2-3; 9 nucleotides match TRBD2. V dropped 0 bases and J dropped 8; count of bases not matched to a gene: 6. This CDR3 is 15 amino acids long. Germline-derived CDR1 and CDR2 are KGHSH and LQKENI. CDR3 region: CASSPPRTSVGTQYF. The CDR3 bases are TGTGCCAGCTCACCACCCCGGACTAGCGTGGGTACGCAGTATTTT.

The chain recombines TRBV9 with TRBJ2-2, with TRBD2 identical over 12 bases. V gave up 4 bases and J gave up 0 bases; unmatched junction bases: 7. This CDR3 region has 18 residues. Germline CDR1 reads SGDLS; CDR2 reads YYNGEE. The CDR3 DNA follows: TGTGCCAGCAGCCCCCGACTAGCGGGAGTCGCGAACACCGGGGAGCTGTTTTTT. Protein product: CASSPRLAGVANTGELFF.

This rearrangement joins TRBV4-3 to TRBJ2-3; TRBD1 is a possible D gene (6 bases). The CDR3 is made up of 15 amino acids. Germline CDR1 and CDR2: LGHNA and YSLEER. The V gene lost 4 bases and the J gene lost 2 bases, with 13 bases spanning the gap. CDR3 amino acids: CASSRGQLFTDTQYF. CDR3 coding DNA: TGCGCCAGCAGCCGCGGACAGCTCTTCACAGATACGCAGTATTTT.

The chain couples TRBV2 to TRBJ2-7; 7 bases agree with TRBD2. Germline V gene lookup returns CDR1 SNHLY and CDR2 FYNNEI. The CDR3 is 13 residues long. J gave up 7 bases and V 7 bases, and 10 bases lay outside the gene matches. For the CDR3, the DNA is TGTGCCAGCATTAAAGAAAGGGAGGGGGAGCAGTACTTC. It yields the protein CASIKEREGEQYF.

This clone was recorded only once. The CDR3 coding sequence is TGTGCCAGCAGCAAACGCGGTTGGACACCACCGAGGGAGACCCAGTACTTC. This gives the protein CASSKRGWTPPRETQYF. J is TRBJ2-5 and V is TRBV21-1; the table assigns TRBD1, which was not confirmed against the DNA. TRBV21-1 is tagged as a pseudogene. The CDR3 consists of 17 residues.

The chain links TRBV3-1 (or the pseudogene TRBV3-2) to TRBJ2-3; no clear D gene. Trimming took 0 bases from V and 0 from J, leaving 10 bases between them. Germline values: CDR1 LGHDT, CDR2 YNNKEL (reference sequence). The CDR3 runs 16 residues. This chain's CDR3 is CASSQEESFSTDTQYF. In DNA form, the CDR3 reads TGTGCCAGCAGCCAAGAAGAGTCATTTAGCACAGATACGCAGTATTTT.

This chain joins TRBV7-2 and TRBJ2-7; tentatively, D is TRBD2 (6 bases). CDR1 and CDR2 from the germline V gene are SGHTA and FQGNSA. This CDR3 contains 13 residues. Trimming took 5 bases from V and 1 from J, leaving 9 bases between them. The CDR3 bases are TGTGCCAGCAGCAACGGGGGTTCCTACGAGCAGTACTTC. Its translation: CASSNGGSYEQYF.

This clone has only a few counts. The rearrangement joins TRBV19 to TRBJ1-3; D not certain. V lost 6 bases and J 4 bases, leaving 7 bases between the germline ends. This CDR3 contains 12 residues. CDR1 is LNHDA, CDR2 SQIVND, per germline (reference sequence). In DNA, the CDR3 is TGTGCCAGTAGCTATGCCGGAAACACCATATATTTT. As protein: CASSYAGNTIYF.

Notes on this clone: The junction shows a germline mismatch at one end, possibly a read error. The chain couples TRBV11-2 to TRBJ2-1; D call uncertain. This CDR3 has 13 amino acids. Germline lookup yields CDR1 SGHAT and CDR2 FQNNGV. Written as DNA, the CDR3 is TGTGCCAGCAGCTTAGGTTACCAGAATGTGCAGTTCTTC. Its translation: CASSLGYQNVQFF.

The genes are TRBV9 and TRBJ2-1; 11 bases are a match to TRBD2. The CDR3 runs to 18 residues. The J segment lost 7 bases and the V segment lost 3 bases, leaving 15 bases of the junction unmatched. Germline V gives CDR1 SGDLS, CDR2 YYNGEE. As DNA, the CDR3 is TGTGCCAGCAGCGGATTTACAGGGACTAGCGGTCGTGAGAATGAGCAGTTCTTC. This encodes CASSGFTGTSGRENEQFF.

The chain employs TRBV9 and TRBJ2-3; 7 nucleotides align to TRBD1. The CDR3 totals 17 residues. Per the germline V gene, CDR1 is SGDLS and CDR2 is YYNGEE. Trimming at V came to 7 bases and at J to 4 bases, leaving 18 bases not matched to a gene. The CDR3 DNA is TGTGCCAGCGCTACGAGGGCAACAGGGGATCGGGCAGATACGCAGTATTTT. Amino acid sequence: CASATRATGDRADTQYF.

V gene TRBV7-9 combines with J gene TRBJ2-7; TRBD1 matches at 8 bases. The CDR3 sequence is 13 residues long. Per germline, CDR1 SEHNR and CDR2 FQNEAQ (reference sequence). With V trimmed by 5 bases and J by 2 bases, 2 bases remained unmatched. DNA of the CDR3: TGTGCCAGCAGCGCGGACAGGGCCTACGAGCAGTACTTC. Protein sequence: CASSADRAYEQYF.

J is TRBJ2-5 and V is TRBV4-3, with 7 bases lining up with TRBD1. After removal of 1 base from V and 4 bases from J, the junction contained 3 bases not matched to a gene. Germline V gene lookup returns CDR1 LGHNA and CDR2 YSLEER. There are 14 residues in the CDR3. CDR3 DNA: TGCGCCAGCAGCCAAGTTACAGGGGCAGAGACCCAGTACTTC. It specifies CASSQVTGAETQYF.

This rearrangement joins TRBV2 to TRBJ2-3; 13 bases are a match to TRBD2. V dropped 6 bases and J dropped 6; count of bases not matched to a gene: 9. The CDR3 has 16 amino acids. Germline loops: CDR1 SNHLY, CDR2 FYNNEI. Here the CDR3 reads CASSRSGTSGVDTQYF. The CDR3 nucleotides are TGTGCCAGCAGCCGATCCGGGACTAGCGGGGTTGATACGCAGTATTTT.

The table lists this clone with a few counts. V gene TRBV24-1 combines with J gene TRBJ2-1; tentatively, D is TRBD1 (6 bases). V shed 2 bases and J shed 7 bases, with 14 bases lying between them. CDR3 size: 15 residues. Germline CDR1 KGHDR, CDR2 SFDVKD. The CDR3 DNA reads as TGTGCCACCAGTGATTACAGGGTTCCCCCTAATGAGCAGTTCTTC. It is translated as CATSDYRVPPNEQFF.

The chain links TRBV5-5 to TRBJ1-4; TRBD1 matches 7 bases. J was trimmed by 3 bases and V by 6 bases; bases with no gene match: 8. The length of the CDR3 is 15 residues. The germline V gene encodes CDR1 SGHKS and CDR2 YYEKEE (reference sequence). CDR3 in DNA: TGTGCCAGCACTGGAGGAGGGGGCGCTAATGAAAAACTGTTTTTT. It encodes CASTGGGGANEKLFF.

The chain couples TRBV30 to TRBJ2-3, with D maybe TRBD1 (6 bases). The V gene lost 5 bases and the J gene lost 4 bases, with 19 bases spanning the gap. The CDR3 runs to 15 residues. The germline V gene encodes CDR1 GTSNPN and CDR2 SVGIG (reference sequence). The CDR3 region is CAWSPGQGPSDTQYF. The CDR3 DNA sequence: TGTGCCTGGTCCCCAGGGCAGGGGCCATCAGATACGCAGTATTTT.

This clone was observed a handful of times. This rearrangement joins TRBV7-9 to TRBJ1-1, with 9 bases matching TRBD1. With V trimmed by 5 bases and J by 0 bases, 10 bases remained unmatched. The CDR3 spans 17 residues. Germline V gene data show CDR1 as SEHNR and CDR2 as FQNEAQ (reference sequence). CDR3 in DNA: TGTGCCAGCAGCACAACCGACAGGGGGTTCCTGAACACTGAAGCTTTCTTT. This codes for CASSTTDRGFLNTEAFF. Full variable domain (outside the CDR3, taken from reference TRBV7-9 and TRBJ1-1): DTGVSQNPRHKITKRGQNVTFRCDPISEHNRLYWYRQTLGQGPEFLTYFQNEAQLEKSRLLSDRFSAERPKGSFSTLEIQRTEQGDSAMYLCASSTTDRGFLNTEAFFGQGTRLTVV.

This clone has a handful of counts. The chain carries TRBV7-9 and TRBJ2-5, with 7 nucleotides matching TRBD1. V lost 5 bases and J lost 5; bases outside the gene matches: 8. Germline lookup yields CDR1 SEHNR and CDR2 FQNEAQ (reference sequence). This CDR3 contains 14 residues. CDR3 residues: CASSPRQGGETQYF. The CDR3 DNA sequence: TGTGCCAGCAGCCCACGACAGGGCGGGGAGACCCAGTACTTC.

This clone was seen once. This chain connects TRBV10-3 to TRBJ1-1; 7 bases map to TRBD1. CDR1 is ENHRY and CDR2 is SYGVKD in the germline V gene. V dropped 5 bases and J dropped 3; count of bases not matched to a gene: 18. The CDR3 has 18 residues. In DNA, the CDR3 is TGTGCCATCAGTAAATCGACAGGGACCATCGTCAGGGACACTGAAGCTTTCTTT. This sequence encodes CAISKSTGTIVRDTEAFF.